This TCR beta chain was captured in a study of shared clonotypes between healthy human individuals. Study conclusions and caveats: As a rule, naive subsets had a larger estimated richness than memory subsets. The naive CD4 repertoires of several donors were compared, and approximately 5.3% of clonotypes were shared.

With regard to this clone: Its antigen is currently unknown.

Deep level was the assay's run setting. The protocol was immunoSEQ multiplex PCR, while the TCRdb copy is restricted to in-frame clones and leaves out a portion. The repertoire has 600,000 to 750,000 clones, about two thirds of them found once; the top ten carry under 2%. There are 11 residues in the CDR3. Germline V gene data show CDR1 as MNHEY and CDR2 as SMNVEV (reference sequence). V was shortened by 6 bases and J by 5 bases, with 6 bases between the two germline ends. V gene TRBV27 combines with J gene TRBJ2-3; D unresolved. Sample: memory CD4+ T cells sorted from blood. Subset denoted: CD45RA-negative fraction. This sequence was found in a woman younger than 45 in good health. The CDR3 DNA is TGTGCCAGCAGGGACCGAGATACGCAGTATTTT. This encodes CASRDRDTQYF.